The T cell receptor (beta chain) described here comes from a study of cytomegalovirus exposure and HLA in healthy donors. CDR1 and CDR2 from the germline V gene are ENHRY and SYGVKD. The CDR3 length is 18 residues. V lost 0 bases, J lost 7 bases, and 12 bases stayed unmatched. The PCR was carried out with 60 Vbeta primers and 13 Jbeta primers. Using immunoSEQ multiplex PCR, the repertoire was profiled, and TCRdb retains in-frame clones only, with some absent. The sample has some 90,000 clones, approximately 71% seen once. The V call is TRBV10-3, the J call TRBJ1-5, with 10 bases fitting TRBD1. The TCR comes from a man in his fifties in good health and CMV-seronegative. The sample consisted of PBMCs. The CDR3 DNA sequence: TGTGCCATCAGTGAGTCGATGTATTCGGGACAGGGGATCCAGCCCCAGCATTTT. Translating it yields CAISESMYSGQGIQPQHF.